One and the same sample provided the 5 T cell receptor beta chains below, sequenced in a study of beta chain features in type 1 diabetes (dated by TCRdb to the late 2010s). Findings and caveats that apply to the study as a whole: In all four CD4+ subsets, TCRB CDR3 length was moderately but significantly shorter in type 1 diabetes patients.

These receptors lack a known antigen. The library was built by means of the immunoSEQ multiplex PCR assay. The High Capacity cDNA Reverse Transcription Kit was used to reverse transcribe all of the isolated RNA, meaning that expressed TCRB transcripts were what got sequenced. As stored in TCRdb, this immuneACCESS dataset retains in-frame rearrangements with V and J assigned. A fraction of the clones does not appear; measured against another copy, unresolved V genes explain less than half of the discrepancy, and the remainder lacks a known reason. This sample is represented by about 340,000 clones; around 9.3% of them were singletons. The ten largest clones take up 1% of the sample. Sequenced sample: central memory CD4+ T cells from blood. All receptors derive from a man between 25 and 39 years old with type 1 diabetes.

The chain carries TRBV11-2 and TRBJ2-3, with unresolved D. V was clipped by 6 bases and J by 2 bases, with 9 bases between them. This CDR3 spans 13 amino acids. Germline values: CDR1 SGHAT, CDR2 FQNNGV. CDR3 sequence reads: CASRDTNTDTQYF. Here the CDR3 DNA reads TGTGCCAGCAGAGACACAAACACAGATACGCAGTATTTT.

This clone was detected ten times or more. V and J are TRBV2 and TRBJ1-2; D is undetermined. The V gene's germline CDR1 is SNHLY and CDR2 FYNNEI. The V end lost 4 bases, the J end lost 3 bases, and 12 bases lay between the germline ends. The CDR3 has 14 residues. CDR3 residues: CASSGTQRHYGYTF. In DNA form, the CDR3 reads TGTGCCAGCAGTGGGACCCAGCGCCACTATGGCTACACCTTC.

This chain connects TRBV10-3 to TRBJ1-6, with no clear D. Trimming stripped 3 bases from V and 1 base from J, with 7 bases between. The CDR3 loop spans 15 amino acids. Germline-derived CDR1 and CDR2 are ENHRY and SYGVKD. The CDR3 bases are TGTGCCATCAGTGAAGAAGGTTCCTATAATTCACCCCTCCACTTT. Translation: CAISEEGSYNSPLHF.

In this sample, this clone turned up a few times. The chain links TRBV28 to TRBJ2-1, with TRBD1 identical over 10 bases. This CDR3 spans 17 amino acids. V lost 6 bases to trimming and J lost 4 bases; unmatched junction nucleotides: 12. In germline, CDR1 is MDHEN, CDR2 SYDVKM. The DNA for the CDR3 is TGTGCCAGCAGCGCCCCGAGTCTGGACAGGGGGTACAATGAGCAGTTCTTC. Translation: CASSAPSLDRGYNEQFF.

The V call is TRBV20-1, the J call TRBJ1-2; TRBD1 is a possible D gene (6 bases). The V and J ends lost 5 bases and 7 bases respectively, with 11 bases between them. CDR3 length: 11 amino acids. Germline V gives CDR1 DFQATT, CDR2 SNEGSKA (reference sequence). CDR3 bases: TGCAGTGCTGGGGACATTCGTGGCTACACCTTC. Translation: CSAGDIRGYTF.